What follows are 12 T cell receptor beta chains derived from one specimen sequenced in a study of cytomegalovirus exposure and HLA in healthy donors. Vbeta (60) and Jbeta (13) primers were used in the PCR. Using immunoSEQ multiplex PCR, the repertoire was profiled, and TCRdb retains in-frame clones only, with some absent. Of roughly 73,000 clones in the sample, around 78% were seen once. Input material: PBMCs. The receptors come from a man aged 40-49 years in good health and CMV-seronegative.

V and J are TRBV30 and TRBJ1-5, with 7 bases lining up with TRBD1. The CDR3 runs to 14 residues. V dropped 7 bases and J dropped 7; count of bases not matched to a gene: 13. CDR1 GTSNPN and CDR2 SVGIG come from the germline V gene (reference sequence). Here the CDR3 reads CALNDRDRTQPQHF. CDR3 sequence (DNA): TGTGCCTTAAATGACAGGGACCGAACACAGCCCCAGCATTTT.

Here the CDR3 reads CASSPYRGGANVLTF. CDR3 sequence (DNA): TGCGCCAGCAGCCCCTATCGCGGTGGGGCCAACGTCCTGACTTTC. The V gene is TRBV4-1, the J gene TRBJ2-6; D is unresolved. CDR1 and CDR2 (germline): MGHRA, YSYEKL. Trimming cost V 4 bases and J 3 bases, with 10 bases left between them. The length of the CDR3 is 15 residues.

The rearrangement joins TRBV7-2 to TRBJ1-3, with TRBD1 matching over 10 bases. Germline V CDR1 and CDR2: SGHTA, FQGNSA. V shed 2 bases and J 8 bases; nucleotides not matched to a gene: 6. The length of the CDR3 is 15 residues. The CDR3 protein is CASSLFGQGEHTIYF. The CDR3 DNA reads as TGTGCCAGCAGCTTATTTGGACAGGGGGAACACACCATATATTTT.

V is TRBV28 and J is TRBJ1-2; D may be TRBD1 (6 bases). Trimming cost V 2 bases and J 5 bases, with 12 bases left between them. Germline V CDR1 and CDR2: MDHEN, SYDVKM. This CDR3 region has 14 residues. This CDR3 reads CASSLLRTEYGYTF. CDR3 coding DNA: TGTGCCAGCAGTTTACTCAGGACAGAGTATGGCTACACCTTC.

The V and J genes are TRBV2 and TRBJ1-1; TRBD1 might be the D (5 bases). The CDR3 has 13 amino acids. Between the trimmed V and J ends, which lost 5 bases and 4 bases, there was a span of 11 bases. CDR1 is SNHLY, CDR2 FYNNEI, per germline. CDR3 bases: TGTGCCAGCAGTTTAGGGGTCGTCACTGAAGCTTTCTTT. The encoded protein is CASSLGVVTEAFF.

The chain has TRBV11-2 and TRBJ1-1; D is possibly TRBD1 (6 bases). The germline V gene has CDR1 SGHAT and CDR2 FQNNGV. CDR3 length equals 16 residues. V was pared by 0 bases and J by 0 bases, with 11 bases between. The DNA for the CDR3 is TGTGCCAGCAGCTTAGAGGGACAAACCATGAACACTGAAGCTTTCTTT. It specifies CASSLEGQTMNTEAFF. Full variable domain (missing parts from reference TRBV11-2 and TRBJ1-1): EAGVAQSPRYKIIEKRQSVAFWCNPISGHATLYWYQQILGQGPKLLIQFQNNGVVDDSQLPKDRFSAERLKGVDSTLKIQPAKLEDSAVYLCASSLEGQTMNTEAFFGQGTRLTVV.

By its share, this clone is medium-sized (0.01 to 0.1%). The CDR3 DNA reads TGTGCCAGCTCACCTCGGAACACTGAAGCTTTCTTT. Residues: CASSPRNTEAFF. This chain uses TRBV18 with TRBJ1-1; D is ambiguous. The germline gives CDR1 KGHSH, CDR2 LQKENI. The V end was cut by 3 bases, the J end by 1 base, with 3 bases between. This CDR3 comprises 12 residues.

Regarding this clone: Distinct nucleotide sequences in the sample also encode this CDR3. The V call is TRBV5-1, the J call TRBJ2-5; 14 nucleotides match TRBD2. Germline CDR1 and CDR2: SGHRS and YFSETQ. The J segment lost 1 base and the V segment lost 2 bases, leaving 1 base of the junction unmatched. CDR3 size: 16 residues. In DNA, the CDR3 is TGCGCCAGCAGCTTCGGGACTAGCGGGGGCCAAGAGACCCAGTACTTC. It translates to CASSFGTSGGQETQYF.

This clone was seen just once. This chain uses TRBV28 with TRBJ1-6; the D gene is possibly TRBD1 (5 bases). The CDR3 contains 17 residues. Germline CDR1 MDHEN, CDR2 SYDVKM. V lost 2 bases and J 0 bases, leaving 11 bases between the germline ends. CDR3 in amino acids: CASSLPSGGSYNSPLHF. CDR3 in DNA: TGTGCCAGCAGTTTACCCTCGGGGGGCTCCTATAATTCACCCCTCCACTTT.

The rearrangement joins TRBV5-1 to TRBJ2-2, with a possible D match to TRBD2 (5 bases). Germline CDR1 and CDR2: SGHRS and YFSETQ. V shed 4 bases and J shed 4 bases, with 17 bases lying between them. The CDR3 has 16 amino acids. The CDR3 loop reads CASSVLGRPPTGELFF. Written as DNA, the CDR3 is TGCGCCAGCAGCGTACTAGGAAGACCACCCACCGGGGAGCTGTTTTTT.

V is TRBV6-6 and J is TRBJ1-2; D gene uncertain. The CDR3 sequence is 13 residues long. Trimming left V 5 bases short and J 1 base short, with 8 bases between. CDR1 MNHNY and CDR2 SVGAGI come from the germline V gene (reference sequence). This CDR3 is CASSPGINYGYTF. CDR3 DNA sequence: TGTGCCAGCAGTCCGGGAATTAACTATGGCTACACCTTC.

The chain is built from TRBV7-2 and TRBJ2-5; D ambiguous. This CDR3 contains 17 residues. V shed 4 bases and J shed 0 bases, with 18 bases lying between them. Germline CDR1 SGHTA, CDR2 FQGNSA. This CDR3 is CASSSLRTRNYQETQYF. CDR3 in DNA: TGTGCCAGCAGCTCCCTGAGAACTCGAAATTACCAAGAGACCCAGTACTTC. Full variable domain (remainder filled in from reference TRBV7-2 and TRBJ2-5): GAGVSQSPSNKVTEKGKDVELRCDPISGHTALYWYRQSLGQGLEFLIYFQGNSAPDKSGLPSDRFSAERTGGSVSTLTIQRTQQEDSAVYLCASSSLRTRNYQETQYFGPGTRLLVL.